Listed here are 31 T cell receptor beta chains from one sample, sequenced in a study of shared clonotypes between healthy human individuals (dated by TCRdb to the early 2020s). For the CD8 naive samples, CD45RO-negative cells were positively selected for CCR7, yielding a CD45RA+CCR7+ population from which TemRA cells were excluded. Library method: the immunoSEQ multiplex PCR assay. TCRdb stores this immuneACCESS table with in-frame sequences only. Part of the clones is absent; in the studies checked, under half of the shortfall reflects unresolved V genes, and no reason is known for the rest. This sample is represented by 450,000 to 700,000 clones; over 95% of them were singletons. The ten largest clones capture 0.11% of the sample. Sequenced sample: naive CD8+ T cells sorted from blood. Sample cell subset or site, as interpreted from the label and publication: CD45RA+CCR7+. The source is a woman aged 25 to 39 in good health.

This CDR3 reads CAWSLTGGVMWNTEAFF. CDR3 sequence (DNA): TGTGCCTGGAGTCTAACGGGGGGGGTCATGTGGAACACTGAAGCTTTCTTT. The chain employs TRBV30 and TRBJ1-1; D might be TRBD1 (5 bases). CDR1 GTSNPN and CDR2 SVGIG come from the germline V gene (reference sequence). This CDR3 contains 17 residues. V gave up 2 bases and J gave up 1 base, with 20 bases separating them. Drawing the rest from reference TRBV30 and TRBJ1-1, the complete variable domain is SQTIHQWPATLVQPVGSPLSLECTVEGTSNPNLYWYRQAAGRGLQLLFYSVGIGQISSEVPQNLSASRPQDRQFILSSKKLLLSDSGFYLCAWSLTGGVMWNTEAFFGQGTRLTVV.

This clone was seen more than once but under ten times. The sample carries other DNA sequences with the same CDR3. The chain combines TRBV28 with TRBJ2-7; 14 bases are shared with TRBD2. Germline-derived CDR1 and CDR2 are MDHEN and SYDVKM. V was clipped by 5 bases and J by 6 bases; unmatched bases: 3. The length of the CDR3 is 14 residues. The CDR3 nucleotides are TGTGCCAGCAGTCCGGGACTAGCGGGAGTCGAGCAGTACTTC. Translating gives CASSPGLAGVEQYF.

The chain recombines TRBV4-2 with TRBJ2-7; D is possibly TRBD1 (6 bases). The CDR3 covers 16 residues. Trimming cost V 0 bases and J 3 bases, with 15 bases left between them. The germline gives CDR1 LGHNA, CDR2 YNFKEQ. CDR3 region: CASSQEDDRRIYEQYF. In DNA form, the CDR3 reads TGTGCCAGCAGCCAAGAAGACGACAGGAGAATCTACGAGCAGTACTTC.

The J gene is TRBJ2-7, the V gene TRBV6-6, with 7 bases matching TRBD2. The V segment lost 9 bases and the J segment 3 bases; nucleotides outside the gene matches: 2. There are 11 residues in the CDR3. Germline values: CDR1 MNHNY, CDR2 SVGAGI (reference sequence). CDR3 coding DNA: TGTGCCAGGACGGGAGGCTACGAGCAGTACTTC. It encodes CARTGGYEQYF.

This clone was observed a few times. The chain employs TRBV7-9 and TRBJ2-7; D is undetermined. There are 12 residues in the CDR3. CDR1 and CDR2 (germline): SEHNR, FQNEAQ (reference sequence). Trimming took off 1 base at V and 2 bases at J, with 3 bases between the two ends. The CDR3 DNA follows: TGTGCCAGCAGCTTAGATGCCTACGAGCAGTACTTC. Protein sequence: CASSLDAYEQYF.

This chain uses TRBV21-1 with TRBJ2-7; TRBD1 is the table's D call, not checked against the DNA. TRBV21-1 is termed a pseudogene. This CDR3 has 15 amino acids. The CDR3 reads CASSKERTGYYEQYF. The CDR3 bases are TGTGCCAGCAGCAAAGAACGGACAGGTTACTACGAGCAGTACTTC.

The gene calls are TRBV5-1 and TRBJ2-3, with 12 positions matching TRBD2. CDR3 size: 17 residues. Germline loops: CDR1 SGHRS, CDR2 YFSETQ. With V trimmed by 0 bases and J by 6 bases, 8 bases remained unmatched. For the CDR3, the DNA is TGCGCCAGCAGCTTGGGACTAGCGGGAGTCTGGGGGGATACGCAGTATTTT. Translated, it gives CASSLGLAGVWGDTQYF.

The rearrangement joins TRBV5-8 to TRBJ1-1, with D unresolved. Trimming left V 4 bases short and J 11 bases short, with 21 bases between. The CDR3 runs to 14 residues. CDR1 is SGHTS, CDR2 YDEGEE, per germline. The CDR3, as DNA: TGTGCCAGCAGCGATATAGTAACACATCTCGGGGCTTTCTTT. It codes for CASSDIVTHLGAFF.

The J gene is TRBJ2-1, the V gene TRBV19, with D possibly matching TRBD2 (6 bases). CDR1 and CDR2 from the germline V gene are LNHDA and SQIVND (reference sequence). Trimming took 5 bases from V and 0 from J, leaving 14 bases between them. There are 16 residues in the CDR3. CDR3 residues: CASSPPAGSSYNEQFF. As DNA, the CDR3 is TGTGCCAGTAGTCCCCCCGCGGGGAGCTCCTACAATGAGCAGTTCTTC.

This chain uses TRBV6-5 with TRBJ1-1, with D unresolved. The V end was cut by 0 bases, the J end by 0 bases, with 5 bases between. The CDR3 has 14 amino acids. The V gene's germline CDR1 is MNHEY and CDR2 SVGAGI. DNA of the CDR3: TGTGCCAGCAGTTACTCGGTGCTGAACACTGAAGCTTTCTTT. Its translation: CASSYSVLNTEAFF.

CDR3 sequence (DNA): TGCGCCAGCAGCTCCCCCTCTAGCGGGAGCTACGAGCAGTACTTC. This translates into CASSSPSSGSYEQYF. The chain recombines TRBV5-1 with TRBJ2-7; TRBD2 agrees at 10 bases. Per germline, CDR1 SGHRS and CDR2 YFSETQ. V was pared by 3 bases and J by 3 bases, with 6 bases of the junction left unmatched. The length of the CDR3 is 15 residues.

The chain carries TRBV13 and TRBJ2-7, with 7 bases lining up with TRBD1. The CDR3 sequence is 14 residues long. CDR1 and CDR2 (germline): PRHDT, FYEKMQ (reference sequence). The J segment lost 6 bases and the V segment lost 2 bases, leaving 7 bases of the junction unmatched. The CDR3 reads CASSLNRGITEQYF. CDR3 coding DNA: TGTGCCAGCAGCTTAAACAGGGGAATCACCGAGCAGTACTTC. The complete variable domain, with remaining parts taken from reference TRBV13 and TRBJ2-7, reads AAGVIQSPRHLIKEKRETATLKCYPIPRHDTVYWYQQGPGQDPQFLISFYEKMQSDKGSIPDRFSAQQFSDYHSELNMSSLELGDSALYFCASSLNRGITEQYFGPGTRLTVT.

The V and J genes are TRBV5-1 and TRBJ2-1; D not resolved. Germline CDR1 and CDR2: SGHRS and YFSETQ. V gave up 2 bases and J gave up 2 bases, with 11 bases separating them. This CDR3 has 15 amino acids. The CDR3 here is CASSLSSHTYNEQFF. CDR3 nucleotides: TGCGCCAGCAGCTTATCCTCACATACCTACAATGAGCAGTTCTTC.

The genes are TRBV5-1 and TRBJ2-3, with TRBD2 matching 13 bases. After removal of 3 bases from V and 2 bases from J, the junction contained 6 bases not matched to a gene. The CDR3 totals 17 residues. The V gene's germline CDR1 is SGHRS and CDR2 YFSETQ. DNA of the CDR3: TGCGCCAGCAGCTCGGGACTAGCGGGGATCTTCACAGATACGCAGTATTTT. Residues: CASSSGLAGIFTDTQYF.

The V call is TRBV28, the J call TRBJ1-5; D is unresolved. The CDR3 totals 14 residues. Germline V gene data show CDR1 as MDHEN and CDR2 as SYDVKM. Trimming pared 8 bases from V and 1 base from J, leaving 12 bases between. The CDR3 DNA sequence: TGTGCCAGCCAGACACTACAGAGCAATCAGCCCCAGCATTTT. It specifies CASQTLQSNQPQHF.

This chain joins TRBV27 and TRBJ2-3, with D perhaps given as TRBD1 or TRBD2 (5 bases each). Germline V gives CDR1 MNHEY, CDR2 SMNVEV (reference sequence). V was cut by 0 bases and J by 2 bases, with 9 bases left in between. The CDR3 has 15 residues. CDR3 bases: TGTGCCAGCAGTTTATCGCCGGGACCCACAGATACGCAGTATTTT. Translation gives CASSLSPGPTDTQYF.

The chain joins TRBV6-1 to TRBJ1-1, with 8 bases lining up with TRBD1. Germline CDR1 MNHNS, CDR2 SASEGT. The CDR3 runs 13 residues. V was clipped by 6 bases and J by 2 bases; unmatched bases: 2. Here the CDR3 DNA reads TGTGCCAGCAGCCCAGGGGGCAACACTGAAGCTTTCTTT. Translated: CASSPGGNTEAFF.

The chain is built from TRBV7-2 and TRBJ1-2; D call uncertain. Germline-derived CDR1 and CDR2 are SGHTA and FQGNSA. V was cut by 3 bases and J by 4 bases, with 3 bases left in between. This CDR3 has 11 amino acids. The CDR3 sequence is CASSLVYGYTF. The CDR3 DNA is TGTGCCAGCAGCTTGGTCTATGGCTACACCTTC. The full variable domain, its missing parts supplied by reference TRBV7-2 and TRBJ1-2, is GAGVSQSPSNKVTEKGKDVELRCDPISGHTALYWYRQSLGQGLEFLIYFQGNSAPDKSGLPSDRFSAERTGGSVSTLTIQRTQQEDSAVYLCASSLVYGYTFGSGTRLTVV.

The chain has TRBV14 and TRBJ1-5; no clear D. This CDR3 has 18 amino acids. V was trimmed by 8 bases and J by 0 bases, leaving 23 bases between them. Germline CDR1 SGHDN, CDR2 FVKESK. CDR3: CASPQRAGWDSSNQPQHF. For the CDR3, the DNA is TGTGCCAGCCCTCAGAGGGCCGGTTGGGATAGTAGCAATCAGCCCCAGCATTTT. Drawing the rest from reference TRBV14 and TRBJ1-5, the complete variable domain is EAGVTQFPSHSVIEKGQTVTLRCDPISGHDNLYWYRRVMGKEIKFLLHFVKESKQDESGMPNNRFLAERTGGTYSTLKVQPAELEDSGVYFCASPQRAGWDSSNQPQHFGDGTRLSIL.

The chain has TRBV27 and TRBJ2-7; D may be TRBD1 (7 bases). Germline CDR1 MNHEY, CDR2 SMNVEV (reference sequence). Trimming removed 5 bases at V and 9 bases at J, with 20 bases between. The CDR3 runs to 14 residues. The CDR3 protein is CASSNTGASSGQYF. The CDR3 nucleotides are TGTGCCAGCAGTAATACAGGGGCAAGTAGCGGGCAGTACTTC.

The chain links TRBV27 to TRBJ2-7, with 7 bases aligning to TRBD1. Germline values: CDR1 MNHEY, CDR2 SMNVEV (reference sequence). Trimming removed 2 bases from V and 4 bases from J; junction bases left unmatched: 5. The CDR3 has 14 amino acids. CDR3 amino acids: CASSLKARGYEQYF. The CDR3 bases are TGTGCCAGCAGTTTAAAGGCCAGGGGGTACGAGCAGTACTTC.

The J gene is TRBJ2-2, the V gene TRBV7-9, with D unclear. Germline-derived CDR1 and CDR2 are SEHNR and FQNEAQ (reference sequence). CDR3 length: 14 amino acids. The V end lost 5 bases, the J end lost 7 bases, and 14 bases lay between the germline ends. The CDR3 here is CASSPTNLHGELFF. The CDR3 DNA follows: TGTGCCAGCAGCCCAACTAATCTTCACGGGGAGCTGTTTTTT.

The gene calls are TRBV19 and TRBJ1-5; the D is unclear. Deletions cut 2 bases from V and 1 base from J, with 12 bases between. The CDR3 loop spans 16 amino acids. The germline V gene has CDR1 LNHDA and CDR2 SQIVND (reference sequence). The CDR3, as DNA: TGTGCCAGTAGTATATCTCAGGCCTTCAGCAATCAGCCCCAGCATTTT. It encodes CASSISQAFSNQPQHF.

This chain connects TRBV27 to TRBJ2-7, with 8 bases matching TRBD2. The junction had 10 bases not matched to a gene; V was cut back by 2 bases and J by 4 bases. The CDR3 is 16 amino acids. Per the germline V gene, CDR1 is MNHEY and CDR2 is SMNVEV (reference sequence). The CDR3 is CASSLATSGNYYEQYF. The CDR3 region has the DNA TGTGCCAGCAGTTTAGCCACTAGCGGAAACTATTACGAGCAGTACTTC.

In regard to this clone: Within the sample, other DNA sequences also encode this same CDR3. V usage is TRBV29-1 and J usage is TRBJ2-7; a weak D match, TRBD2 (6 bases). This CDR3 is 13 amino acids long. V was clipped by 4 bases and J by 0 bases, with 10 bases between them. CDR1 SQVTM and CDR2 ANQGSEA come from the germline V gene. CDR3: CSVVRGSSYEQYF. The CDR3 bases are TGCAGCGTTGTCCGGGGGAGCTCCTACGAGCAGTACTTC.

This chain joins TRBV30 and TRBJ1-4, with TRBD1 matching over 9 bases. Germline V gene sequence: CDR1 GTSNPN, CDR2 SVGIG (reference sequence). V lost 0 bases, J lost 7 bases, and 6 bases stayed unmatched. CDR3 length equals 15 residues. Here the CDR3 DNA reads TGTGCCTGGAGTGTTGGACAGGGGCCTTCTGAAAAACTGTTTTTT. This translates into CAWSVGQGPSEKLFF.

The chain recombines TRBV5-4 with TRBJ1-1; a weak D match, TRBD1 (5 bases). Germline CDR1 and CDR2: SGHNT and YYREEE (reference sequence). With 7 bases removed from V and 6 bases from J, the gap between germline ends came to 16 bases. The CDR3 spans 13 residues. The CDR3 DNA is TGTGCCAGCTTGCCATGGGGGTCCCCTGAAGCTTTCTTT. Its translation: CASLPWGSPEAFF.

The chain recombines TRBV27 with TRBJ1-1, with D tentatively TRBD1 (6 bases). The V end lost 5 bases, the J end lost 0 bases, and 13 bases lay between the germline ends. The CDR3 contains 15 residues. CDR1 MNHEY and CDR2 SMNVEV come from the germline V gene (reference sequence). This CDR3 is CASSEQQGLNTEAFF. The CDR3 nucleotides are TGTGCCAGCAGTGAACAACAGGGATTGAACACTGAAGCTTTCTTT.

The chain links TRBV4-1 to TRBJ2-7; 12 bases are a match to TRBD2. Germline V gene data show CDR1 as MGHRA and CDR2 as YSYEKL. The CDR3 spans 18 residues. Trimming took 4 bases from V and 6 from J; bases not matched to a gene: 16. The CDR3 nucleotides read TGCGCCAGCAGCCCCCTCTGGAGAGTACTAGCGGGAGGCCGCGAGCAGTACTTC. It yields the protein CASSPLWRVLAGGREQYF.

The chain uses TRBV7-8 and TRBJ2-7; weak D call: TRBD2 (6 bases). CDR3 length equals 16 residues. V was trimmed by 5 bases and J by 2 bases, leaving 19 bases between them. Germline assignment: CDR1 SGHVS and CDR2 FQNEAQ. CDR3 nucleotide sequence: TGTGCCAGCAGCCCAGACCCTCGGAGGGATACCTACGAGCAGTACTTC. It yields the protein CASSPDPRRDTYEQYF.

The chain carries TRBV7-3 and TRBJ1-4, with no clear D. The CDR3 runs to 17 residues. Trimming removed 5 bases at V and 0 bases at J, with 16 bases between. Germline CDR1 and CDR2: SGHTA and FQGTGA. The CDR3 coding sequence is TGTGCCAGCAGCCTAGGACCAAATTCCGCAACTAATGAAAAACTGTTTTTT. Protein product: CASSLGPNSATNEKLFF.